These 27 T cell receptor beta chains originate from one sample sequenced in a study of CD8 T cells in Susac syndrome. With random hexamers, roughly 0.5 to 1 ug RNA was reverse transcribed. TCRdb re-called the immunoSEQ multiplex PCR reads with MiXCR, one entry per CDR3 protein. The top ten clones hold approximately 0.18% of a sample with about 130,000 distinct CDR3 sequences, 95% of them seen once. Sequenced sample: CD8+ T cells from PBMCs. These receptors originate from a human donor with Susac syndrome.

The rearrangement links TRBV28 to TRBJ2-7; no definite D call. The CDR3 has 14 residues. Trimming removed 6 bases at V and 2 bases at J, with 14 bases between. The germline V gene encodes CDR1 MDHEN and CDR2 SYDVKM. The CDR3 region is CASSQSWQPYEQYF. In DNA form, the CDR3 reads TGTGCCAGCAGCCAGAGTTGGCAACCCTACGAGCAGTACTTC.

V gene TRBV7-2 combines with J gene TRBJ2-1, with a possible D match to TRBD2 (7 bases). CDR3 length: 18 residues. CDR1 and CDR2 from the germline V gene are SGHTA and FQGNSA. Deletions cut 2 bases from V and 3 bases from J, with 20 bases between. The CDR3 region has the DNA TGTGCCAGCAGCTTATCGTTGGGGGGGCCGGGTCACTACAATGAGCAGTTCTTC. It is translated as CASSLSLGGPGHYNEQFF. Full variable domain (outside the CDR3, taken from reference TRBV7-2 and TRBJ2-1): GAGVSQSPSNKVTEKGKDVELRCDPISGHTALYWYRQSLGQGLEFLIYFQGNSAPDKSGLPSDRFSAERTGGSVSTLTIQRTQQEDSAVYLCASSLSLGGPGHYNEQFFGPGTRLTVL.

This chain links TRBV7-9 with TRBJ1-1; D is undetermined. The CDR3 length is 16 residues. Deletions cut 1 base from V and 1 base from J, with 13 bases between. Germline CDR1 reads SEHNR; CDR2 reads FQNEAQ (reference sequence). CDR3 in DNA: TGTGCCAGCAGCTTAGGGGTTAGGCAGAGGAACACTGAAGCTTTCTTT. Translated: CASSLGVRQRNTEAFF.

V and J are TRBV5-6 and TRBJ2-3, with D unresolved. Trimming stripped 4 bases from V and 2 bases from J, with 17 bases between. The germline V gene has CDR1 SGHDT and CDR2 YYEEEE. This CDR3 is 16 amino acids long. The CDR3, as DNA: TGTGCCAGCAGCAAGGACGGAGAAATCGACACAGATACGCAGTATTTT. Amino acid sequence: CASSKDGEIDTDTQYF.

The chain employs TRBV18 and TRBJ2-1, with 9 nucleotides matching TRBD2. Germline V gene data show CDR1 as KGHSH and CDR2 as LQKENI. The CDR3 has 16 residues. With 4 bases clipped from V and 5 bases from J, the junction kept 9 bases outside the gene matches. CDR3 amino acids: CASSLLTSGLDNEQFF. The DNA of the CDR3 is TGTGCCAGCTCACTTTTGACTAGCGGATTGGACAATGAGCAGTTCTTC.

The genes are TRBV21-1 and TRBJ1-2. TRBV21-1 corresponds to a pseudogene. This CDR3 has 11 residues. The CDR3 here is CASSKGRGYTF. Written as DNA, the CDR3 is TGTGCCAGCAGCAAAGGCCGCGGCTACACCTTC.

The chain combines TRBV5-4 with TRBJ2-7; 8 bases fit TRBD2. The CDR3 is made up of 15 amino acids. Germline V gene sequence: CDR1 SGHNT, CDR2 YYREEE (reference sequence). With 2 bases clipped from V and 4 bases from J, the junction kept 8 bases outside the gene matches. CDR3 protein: CASSFLPGGSYEQYF. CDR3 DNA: TGTGCCAGCAGCTTCCTACCGGGAGGGAGTTACGAGCAGTACTTC.

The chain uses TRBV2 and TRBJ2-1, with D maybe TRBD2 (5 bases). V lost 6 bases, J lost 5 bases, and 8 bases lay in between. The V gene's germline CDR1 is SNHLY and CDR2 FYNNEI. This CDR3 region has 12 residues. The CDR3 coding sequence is TGTGCCAGCAGGCAACTAGACAATGAGCAGTTCTTC. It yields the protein CASRQLDNEQFF.

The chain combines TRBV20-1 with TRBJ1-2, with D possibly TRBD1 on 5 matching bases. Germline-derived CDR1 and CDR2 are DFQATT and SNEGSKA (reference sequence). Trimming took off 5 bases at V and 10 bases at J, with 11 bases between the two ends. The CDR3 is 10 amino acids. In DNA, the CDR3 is TGCAGTGCTCCGACAGTACCCTACACCTTC. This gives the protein CSAPTVPYTF.

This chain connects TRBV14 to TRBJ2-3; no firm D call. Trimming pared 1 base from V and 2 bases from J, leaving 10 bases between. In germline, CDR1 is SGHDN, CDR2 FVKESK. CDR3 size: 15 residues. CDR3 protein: CASSQGAAHTDTQYF. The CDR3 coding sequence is TGTGCCAGCAGCCAAGGGGCGGCCCACACAGATACGCAGTATTTT.

The CDR3 is CASSVSFTPYEQYF. The CDR3 DNA is TGTGCCAGCAGCGTAAGTTTTACTCCCTACGAGCAGTACTTC. This chain uses TRBV9 with TRBJ2-7, with D unresolved. V lost 1 base to trimming and J lost 2 bases, with 10 bases between them. Germline V gives CDR1 SGDLS, CDR2 YYNGEE. The CDR3 has 14 amino acids. The full variable domain, completed using reference TRBV9 and TRBJ2-7, is DSGVTQTPKHLITATGQRVTLRCSPRSGDLSVYWYQQSLDQGLQFLIQYYNGEERAKGNILERFSAQQFPDLHSELNLSSLELGDSALYFCASSVSFTPYEQYFGPGTRLTVT.

The CDR3: CASSSSDGPILANYGYTF. CDR3 bases: TGTGCCAGCAGCTCCTCGGACGGACCGATCTTAGCTAACTATGGCTACACCTTC. This chain joins TRBV9 and TRBJ1-2; D gene uncertain. V gave up 4 bases and J gave up 0 bases, with 22 bases separating them. The CDR3 sequence is 18 residues long. Germline-derived CDR1 and CDR2 are SGDLS and YYNGEE.

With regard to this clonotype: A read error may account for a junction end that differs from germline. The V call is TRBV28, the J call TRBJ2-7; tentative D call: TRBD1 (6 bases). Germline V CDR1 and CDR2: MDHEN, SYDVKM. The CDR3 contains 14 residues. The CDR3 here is CASSFLQGIQAPDF. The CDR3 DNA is TGTGCCAGCAGTTTCTTACAGGGAATCCAAGCACCTGACTTC.

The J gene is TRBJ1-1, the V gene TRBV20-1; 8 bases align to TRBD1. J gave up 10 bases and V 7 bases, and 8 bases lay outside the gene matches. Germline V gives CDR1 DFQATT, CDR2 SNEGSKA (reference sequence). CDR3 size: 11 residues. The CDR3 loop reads CSVGQGASAFF. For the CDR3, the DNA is TGCAGTGTAGGGCAGGGGGCTTCAGCTTTCTTT.

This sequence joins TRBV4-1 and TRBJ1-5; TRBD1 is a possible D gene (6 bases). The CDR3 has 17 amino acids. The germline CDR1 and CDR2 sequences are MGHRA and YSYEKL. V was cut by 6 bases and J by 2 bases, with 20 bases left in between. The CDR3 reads CASSLQGTPGGNQPQHF. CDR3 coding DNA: TGCGCCAGCAGTCTCCAGGGGACCCCGGGGGGCAATCAGCCCCAGCATTTT.

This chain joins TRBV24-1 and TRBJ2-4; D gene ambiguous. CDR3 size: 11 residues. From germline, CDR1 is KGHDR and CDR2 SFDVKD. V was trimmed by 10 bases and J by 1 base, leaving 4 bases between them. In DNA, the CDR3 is TGTGCCACACTGGCCAAAAACATTCAGTACTTC. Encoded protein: CATLAKNIQYF.

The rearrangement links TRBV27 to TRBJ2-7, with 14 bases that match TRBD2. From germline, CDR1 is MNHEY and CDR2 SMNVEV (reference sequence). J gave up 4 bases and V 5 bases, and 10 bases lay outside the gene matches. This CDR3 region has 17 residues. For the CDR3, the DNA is TGTGCCAGCAGTATCGGACTAGCGGGAGGTAGTGCGTACGAGCAGTACTTC. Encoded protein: CASSIGLAGGSAYEQYF.

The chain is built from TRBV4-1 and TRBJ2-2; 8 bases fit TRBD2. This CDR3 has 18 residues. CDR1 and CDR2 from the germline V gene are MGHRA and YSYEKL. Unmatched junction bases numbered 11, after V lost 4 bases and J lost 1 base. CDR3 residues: CASSPLVQREWNTGELFF. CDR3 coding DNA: TGCGCCAGCAGCCCGTTAGTTCAGCGGGAGTGGAACACCGGGGAGCTGTTTTTT.

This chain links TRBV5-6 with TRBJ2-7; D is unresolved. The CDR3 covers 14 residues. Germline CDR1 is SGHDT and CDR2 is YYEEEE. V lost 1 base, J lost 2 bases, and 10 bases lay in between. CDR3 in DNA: TGTGCCAGCAGCTTGACCGCAGGTCCCTACGAGCAGTACTTC. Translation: CASSLTAGPYEQYF.

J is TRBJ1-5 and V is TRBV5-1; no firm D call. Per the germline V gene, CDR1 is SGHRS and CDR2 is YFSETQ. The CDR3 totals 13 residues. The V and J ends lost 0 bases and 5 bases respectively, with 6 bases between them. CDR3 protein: CASSLVGDQPQHF. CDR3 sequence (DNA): TGCGCCAGCAGCTTGGTTGGCGATCAGCCCCAGCATTTT.

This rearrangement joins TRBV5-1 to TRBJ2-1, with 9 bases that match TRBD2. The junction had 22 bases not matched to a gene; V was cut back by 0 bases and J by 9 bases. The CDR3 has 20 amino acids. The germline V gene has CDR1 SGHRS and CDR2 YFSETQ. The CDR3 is CASSLDYSGRRVSDYGEQFF. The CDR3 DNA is TGCGCCAGCAGCTTGGATTATAGCGGGAGAAGAGTTTCAGATTACGGTGAGCAGTTCTTC. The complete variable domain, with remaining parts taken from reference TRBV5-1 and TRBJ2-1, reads KAGVTQTPRYLIKTRGQQVTLSCSPISGHRSVSWYQQTPGQGLQFLFEYFSETQRNKGNFPGRFSGRQFSNSRSEMNVSTLELGDSALYLCASSLDYSGRRVSDYGEQFFGPGTRLTVL.

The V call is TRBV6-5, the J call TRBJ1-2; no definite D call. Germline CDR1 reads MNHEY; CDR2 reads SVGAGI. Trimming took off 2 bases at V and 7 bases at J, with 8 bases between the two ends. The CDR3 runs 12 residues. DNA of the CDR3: TGTGCCAGCAGTTACGGGGTGGGTGGCTACACCTTC. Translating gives CASSYGVGGYTF.

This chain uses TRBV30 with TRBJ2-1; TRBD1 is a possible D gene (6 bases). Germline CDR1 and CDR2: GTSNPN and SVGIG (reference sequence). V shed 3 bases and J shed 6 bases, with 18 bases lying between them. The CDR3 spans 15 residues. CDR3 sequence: CAWREIRGNSNEQFF. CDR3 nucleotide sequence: TGTGCCTGGAGGGAGATTAGGGGGAACTCCAATGAGCAGTTCTTC.

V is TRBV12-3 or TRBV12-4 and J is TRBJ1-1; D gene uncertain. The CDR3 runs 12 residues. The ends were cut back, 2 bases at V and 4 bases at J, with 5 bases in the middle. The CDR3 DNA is TGTGCCAGCAGTTTATTTAGCACTGAAGCTTTCTTT. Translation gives CASSLFSTEAFF.

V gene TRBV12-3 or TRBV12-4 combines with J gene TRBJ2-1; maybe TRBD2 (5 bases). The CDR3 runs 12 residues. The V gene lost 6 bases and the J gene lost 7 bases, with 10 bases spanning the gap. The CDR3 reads CASRSGGNEQFF. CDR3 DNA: TGTGCCAGCAGATCAGGCGGGAATGAGCAGTTCTTC.

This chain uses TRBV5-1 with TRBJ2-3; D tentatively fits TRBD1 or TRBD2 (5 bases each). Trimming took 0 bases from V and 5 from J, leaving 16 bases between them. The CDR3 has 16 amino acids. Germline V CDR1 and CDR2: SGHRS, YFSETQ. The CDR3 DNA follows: TGCGCCAGCAGCTTGGCGTTCGGGGAAGGGGAAGATACGCAGTATTTT. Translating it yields CASSLAFGEGEDTQYF. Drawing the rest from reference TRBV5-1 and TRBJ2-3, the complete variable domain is KAGVTQTPRYLIKTRGQQVTLSCSPISGHRSVSWYQQTPGQGLQFLFEYFSETQRNKGNFPGRFSGRQFSNSRSEMNVSTLELGDSALYLCASSLAFGEGEDTQYFGPGTRLTVL.

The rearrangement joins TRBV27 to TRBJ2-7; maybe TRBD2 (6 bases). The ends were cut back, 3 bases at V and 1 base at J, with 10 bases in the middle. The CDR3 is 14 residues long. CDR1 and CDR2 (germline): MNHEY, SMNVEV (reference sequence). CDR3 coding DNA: TGTGCCAGCAGTTTCGAGCGGGCTTCCTACGAGCAGTACTTC. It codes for CASSFERASYEQYF.